This T cell receptor beta chain was obtained from a study of spatial heterogeneity in lung cancer. TCRdb processed the 5' RACE reads anew with MiXCR; each CDR3 protein has one entry. The sample includes more than 10,000 distinct CDR3 sequences, 4% to 6% of them seen just once. The length of the CDR3 is 15 residues. The V gene's germline CDR1 is SGHKS and CDR2 YYEKEE (reference sequence). V lost 0 bases to trimming and J lost 4 bases, with 14 bases between them. Study results and caveats: How many expanded intratumoral alpha and beta TCRs were present tracked the tumor mutation count, which was a count of nonsynonymous mutations.

This clonotype showed up many times. Its antigen remains unidentified. Regarding time point: sample taken at primary tumor resection. Sequenced material: lung tumor tissue, taken at surgery. This rearrangement joins TRBV5-5 to TRBJ2-7; D is undetermined. The TCR originated in a male donor with early-stage non-small cell lung cancer. The CDR3 DNA reads TGTGCCAGCAGCTTGGGGTCCGGTAACCTATACGAGCAGTACGTC. Its translation is CASSLGSGNLYEQYV.